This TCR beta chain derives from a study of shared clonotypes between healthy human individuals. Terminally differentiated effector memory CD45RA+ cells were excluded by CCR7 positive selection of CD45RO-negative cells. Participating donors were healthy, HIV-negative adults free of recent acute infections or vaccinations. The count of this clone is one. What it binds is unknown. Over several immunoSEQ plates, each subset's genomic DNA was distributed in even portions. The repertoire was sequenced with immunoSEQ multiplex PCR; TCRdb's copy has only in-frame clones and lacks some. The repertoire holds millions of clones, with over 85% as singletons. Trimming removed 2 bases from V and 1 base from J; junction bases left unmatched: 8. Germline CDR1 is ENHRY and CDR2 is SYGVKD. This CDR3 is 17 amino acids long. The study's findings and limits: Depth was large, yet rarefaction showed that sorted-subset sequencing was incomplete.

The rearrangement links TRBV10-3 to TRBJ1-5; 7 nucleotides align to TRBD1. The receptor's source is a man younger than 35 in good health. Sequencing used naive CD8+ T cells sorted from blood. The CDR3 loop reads CAISEGDSLLSNQPQHF. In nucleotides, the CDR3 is TGTGCCATCAGTGAGGGGGACAGCCTACTAAGCAATCAGCCCCAGCATTTT.